A selection of T cell receptor beta chains follows, all from one sample in a study of cytomegalovirus exposure and HLA in healthy donors. Sequenced by immunoSEQ multiplex PCR; TCRdb stores in-frame clones only, minus some. The sample carries some 290,000 clones, approximately 91% recorded once. Sequencing was performed on PBMCs. All receptors derive from a man aged 30-40 years in good health and CMV-seronegative. CDR3s include the opening cysteine and the closing phenylalanine or tryptophan. D genes are given only for firm matches. Some rows have no size entry. The others give once, few or many, or a class for an expanded clone.

V gene	D gene	J gene	clone size	CDR3 protein	CDR3 DNA
TRBV7-2	NA	TRBJ2-4	once	CASSLMAGENIQYF	TGTGCCAGCAGCTTAATGGCGGGCGAAAACATTCAGTACTTC
TRBV7-9	TRBD1	TRBJ2-1	NA	CASSFETGRGEQFF	TGTGCCAGCAGCTTCGAGACAGGGCGTGGTGAGCAGTTCTTC
TRBV4-1	TRBD2	TRBJ2-1	NA	CASSQAMTSGGKPNYNEQFF	TGCGCCAGCAGCCAAGCGATGACTAGCGGGGGGAAACCTAACTACAATGAGCAGTTCTTC
TRBV7-9	TRBD2	TRBJ2-1	once	CASSPRGRGGYNEQFF	TGTGCCAGCAGCCCCCGCGGTCGGGGGGGCTACAATGAGCAGTTCTTC
TRBV6-1	TRBD2	TRBJ2-3	NA	CASSEGLAGALTDTQYF	TGTGCCAGCAGTGAAGGTTTAGCGGGGGCCCTTACAGATACGCAGTATTTT
TRBV6-5	NA	TRBJ1-2	NA	CASRNPRGGYTF	TGTGCCAGCAGGAACCCGAGAGGTGGCTACACCTTC
TRBV11-2	TRBD1	TRBJ1-4	NA	CASSLGQGLGTNEKLFF	TGTGCCAGCAGCCTAGGACAGGGGCTAGGAACTAATGAAAAACTGTTTTTT
TRBV5-4	TRBD1	TRBJ2-2	NA	CASSLTGQSTGELFF	TGTGCCAGCAGCCTGACAGGGCAATCTACCGGGGAGCTGTTTTTT
TRBV27	TRBD1	TRBJ2-2	NA	CASSFWDRANTGELFF	TGTGCCAGCAGTTTCTGGGACAGGGCAAACACCGGGGAGCTGTTTTTT
TRBV7-9	NA	TRBJ1-4	NA	CASSLSGGGKLFF	TGTGCCAGCAGCTTATCCGGGGGAGGAAAACTGTTTTTT
TRBV28	TRBD1	TRBJ2-3	once	CASSSGQGGTDTQYF	TGTGCCAGCAGCTCGGGACAGGGGGGCACAGATACGCAGTATTTT
TRBV5-1	NA	TRBJ2-7	NA	CASSLGGYSEQYF	TGCGCCAGCAGCTTGGGGGGCTACTCCGAGCAGTACTTC
TRBV30	TRBD1	TRBJ1-3	NA	CAWSPRDRTSSGNTIYF	TGTGCCTGGAGTCCCCGGGACAGGACCAGCTCTGGAAACACCATATATTTT
TRBV4-1	TRBD2	TRBJ2-1	NA	CASSQGLAGGHEQFF	TGCGCCAGCAGCCAGGGACTAGCGGGGGGGCACGAGCAGTTCTTC
TRBV6-4	NA	TRBJ2-2	NA	CASSEHFGAAGELFF	TGTGCCAGCAGTGAACATTTTGGGGCGGCCGGGGAGCTGTTTTTT
TRBV6-5	NA	TRBJ2-1	NA	CASSPAGLPYNEQFF	TGTGCCAGCAGCCCGGCGGGCCTACCGTACAATGAGCAGTTCTTC
TRBV7-9	NA	TRBJ1-6	NA	CASSFWQEDSPLHF	TGTGCCAGCAGCTTTTGGCAGGAGGATTCACCCCTCCACTTT
TRBV30	NA	TRBJ2-5	NA	CAWSSLAYQETQYF	TGTGCCTGGAGTTCACTAGCTTACCAAGAGACCCAGTACTTC
TRBV10-1	NA	TRBJ2-7	NA	CASSQQQGYEQYF	TGCGCCAGCAGTCAACAACAGGGATACGAGCAGTACTTC
TRBV5-1	NA	TRBJ2-2	NA	CASSRLTNTGELFF	TGCGCCAGCAGCAGACTAACGAACACCGGGGAGCTGTTTTTT
TRBV4-1	NA	TRBJ2-7	NA	CASSQDPGLSSYEQYF	TGCGCCAGCAGCCAAGATCCAGGGCTCTCGTCCTACGAGCAGTACTTC
TRBV18	NA	TRBJ2-3	NA	CASSPLPGVPDTQYF	TGTGCCAGCTCACCCCTACCAGGGGTCCCAGATACGCAGTATTTT
TRBV7-8	NA	TRBJ1-2	once	CASSLDTKYGYTF	TGTGCCAGCAGCTTAGACACCAAATATGGCTACACCTTC
TRBV7-9	TRBD1	TRBJ1-6	NA	CASSASGTGFLVGNSPLHF	TGTGCCAGCAGCGCCTCCGGGACAGGGTTTCTAGTGGGTAATTCACCCCTCCACTTT
TRBV5-8	NA	TRBJ2-1	NA	CASVRRGSSYNEQFF	TGTGCCAGCGTCCGCAGGGGAAGCTCCTACAATGAGCAGTTCTTC
TRBV5-5	NA	TRBJ1-1	NA	CASRRQMNTEAFF	TGTGCCAGCCGGAGACAGATGAACACTGAAGCTTTCTTT
TRBV9	NA	TRBJ1-5	NA	CASSESGLPQPQHF	TGTGCCAGCAGCGAATCAGGGTTACCACAGCCCCAGCATTTT
TRBV7-2	TRBD1	TRBJ2-3	NA	CASSPLGTGRGDTQYF	TGTGCCAGCAGCCCCTTAGGGACAGGGAGGGGGGATACGCAGTATTTT
TRBV7-8	NA	TRBJ2-2	NA	CASSSQVVGELFF	TGTGCCAGCAGCTCTCAGGTGGTCGGGGAGCTGTTTTTT
TRBV5-4	NA	TRBJ2-7	NA	CASSSSTREQYF	TGTGCCAGCAGCTCCTCTACCCGTGAGCAGTACTTC
TRBV19	NA	TRBJ1-2	NA	CASSISGNYGYTF	TGTGCCAGTAGTATTTCAGGGAACTATGGCTACACCTTC
TRBV15	NA	TRBJ2-7	few	CATSLGGYEQYF	TGTGCCACCAGCCTAGGGGGATACGAGCAGTACTTC
TRBV7-2	TRBD1	TRBJ2-7	NA	CASSLHYGQGAEQYF	TGTGCCAGCAGCTTACACTATGGACAGGGCGCCGAGCAGTACTTC
TRBV5-1	TRBD1	TRBJ1-3	NA	CASSLGPGTGYGNTIYF	TGCGCCAGCAGCTTAGGGCCCGGGACAGGGTACGGAAACACCATATATTTT
TRBV2	NA	TRBJ2-6	NA	CASSERGAPGFGANVLTF	TGTGCCAGCAGTGAACGGGGGGCCCCTGGCTTTGGGGCCAACGTCCTGACTTTC
TRBV19	NA	TRBJ1-2	NA	CASSPATNTKGYTF	TGTGCCAGTAGCCCCGCAACGAACACTAAGGGCTACACCTTC
TRBV18	NA	TRBJ1-2	NA	CASSPPGVHNYGYTF	TGTGCCAGCTCACCACCAGGGGTTCATAACTATGGCTACACCTTC
TRBV13	TRBD1	TRBJ2-5	NA	CASSFSTGGQETQYF	TGTGCCAGCAGCTTCTCGACAGGGGGCCAAGAGACCCAGTACTTC
TRBV18	NA	TRBJ1-6	few	CASSLPNSPLHF	TGTGCCAGCTCACTCCCGAATTCACCCCTCCACTTT
TRBV4-3	NA	TRBJ2-1	NA	CASSQKLSDPRYNEQFF	TGCGCCAGCAGCCAAAAGTTGAGCGATCCGCGTTACAATGAGCAGTTCTTC
TRBV5-4	TRBD1	TRBJ1-4	NA	CASSLDGTEINEKLFF	TGTGCCAGCAGCTTGGACGGGACAGAAATTAATGAAAAACTGTTTTTT
TRBV19	TRBD2	TRBJ2-1	NA	CASSIDSGGLSSSYNEQFF	TGTGCCAGTAGTATAGATAGCGGGGGGTTATCTAGCTCCTACAATGAGCAGTTCTTC
TRBV5-1	NA	TRBJ2-3	NA	CASSLGQRASTDTQYF	TGCGCCAGCAGCTTGGGACAGAGAGCTAGCACAGATACGCAGTATTTT
TRBV9	NA	TRBJ2-7	NA	CASSVGGQIYEQYF	TGTGCCAGCAGCGTGGGGGGACAGATCTACGAGCAGTACTTC
TRBV29-1	NA	TRBJ2-3	NA	CSVGRLMDTQYF	TGCAGCGTAGGCAGACTGATGGATACGCAGTATTTT
TRBV5-4	NA	TRBJ1-2	NA	CASSLGRGEDRYGYTF	TGTGCCAGCAGCCTGGGGCGGGGGGAGGATAGATATGGCTACACCTTC
TRBV6-1	TRBD1	TRBJ1-1	NA	CASSGRDRGRSTEAFF	TGTGCCAGCAGTGGCCGGGACAGGGGGCGAAGCACTGAAGCTTTCTTT
TRBV5-1	NA	TRBJ2-7	NA	CASSLVSGYEQYF	TGCGCCAGCAGCTTGGTATCGGGTTACGAGCAGTACTTC